Listed here are 22 T cell receptor beta chains from one sample, sequenced in a study of T cell responses to AZD1222 COVID-19 vaccine. Clones were sequenced by immunoSEQ multiplex PCR, and TCRdb holds only the in-frame ones, with some missing. The repertoire holds 140,000 or so clones, with 92% as singletons. Here the sequenced sample was peripheral blood, taken on day 0 of AZD1222 vaccination. The receptor source for this set is an adult in good health.

The gene calls are TRBV7-2 and TRBJ2-1; D not resolved. The CDR3 extends over 16 amino acids. V lost 5 bases to trimming and J lost 1 base, with 15 bases between them. The germline CDR1 and CDR2 sequences are SGHTA and FQGNSA. CDR3 protein: CASSPQRGLSYNEQFF. CDR3 DNA: TGTGCCAGCAGCCCTCAGAGAGGCCTATCCTACAATGAGCAGTTCTTC. The full variable domain, in which reference TRBV7-2 and TRBJ2-1 provide the parts outside the CDR3, is GAGVSQSPSNKVTEKGKDVELRCDPISGHTALYWYRQSLGQGLEFLIYFQGNSAPDKSGLPSDRFSAERTGGSVSTLTIQRTQQEDSAVYLCASSPQRGLSYNEQFFGPGTRLTVL.

This clone was seen just once. The CDR3 here is CATSDPAGKLFF. The CDR3 DNA sequence: TGTGCCACCAGTGACCCCGCTGGAAAACTGTTTTTT. The chain links TRBV24-1 to TRBJ1-4; unclear D gene. The CDR3 totals 12 residues. With 4 bases removed from V and 10 bases from J, the gap between germline ends came to 9 bases. CDR1 is KGHDR, CDR2 SFDVKD, per germline.

As DNA, the CDR3 is TGTGCCAGCAGCTTGGTAGGACAGGGGGCCACTACGCAGTATTTT. It encodes CASSLVGQGATTQYF. The V and J genes are TRBV5-6 and TRBJ2-3; 11 bases match TRBD1. Trimming cost V 0 bases and J 8 bases; bases outside gene matches: 5. The CDR3 runs 15 residues. CDR1 and CDR2 (germline): SGHDT, YYEEEE.

This chain uses TRBV9 with TRBJ1-2, with 7 bases fitting TRBD1. Germline V lookup: CDR1 SGDLS, CDR2 YYNGEE. J gave up 4 bases and V 0 bases, and 6 bases lay outside the gene matches. CDR3 size: 15 residues. CDR3 in DNA: TGTGCCAGCAGCGTAGAGGCAGGGGGGTTCTATGGCTACACCTTC. Protein product: CASSVEAGGFYGYTF.

The CDR3 DNA sequence: TGTGCCTTGCCGAAAGGGCGACTACAGGGAATTGGGGGCTACACCTTC. Translated: CALPKGRLQGIGGYTF. The genes are TRBV30 and TRBJ1-2; tentatively, D is TRBD1 (6 bases). The CDR3 has 16 residues. Germline assignment: CDR1 GTSNPN and CDR2 SVGIG (reference sequence). Trimming took off 7 bases at V and 8 bases at J, with 29 bases between the two ends.

This chain links TRBV6-2 or TRBV6-3 with TRBJ2-7; D gene ambiguous. Trimming pared 5 bases from V and 1 base from J, leaving 9 bases between. The germline V gene has CDR1 MNHEY and CDR2 SVGEGT. This CDR3 has 13 residues. The CDR3 protein is CASSRNPSYEQYF. The CDR3 region has the DNA TGTGCCAGCAGTAGGAACCCATCCTACGAGCAGTACTTC.

V usage is TRBV7-9 and J usage is TRBJ1-3; D remains ambiguous. CDR3 length: 12 amino acids. V was shortened by 5 bases and J by 4 bases, with 6 bases between the two germline ends. Germline assignment: CDR1 SEHNR and CDR2 FQNEAQ (reference sequence). CDR3 nucleotides: TGTGCCAGCAGCATACAAGGAAACACCATATATTTT. Protein: CASSIQGNTIYF.

This clone has a single count. The rearrangement joins TRBV19 to TRBJ1-5; no definite D call. Germline V gene data show CDR1 as LNHDA and CDR2 as SQIVND (reference sequence). The CDR3 length is 13 residues. Trimming removed 5 bases at V and 4 bases at J, with 9 bases between. As DNA, the CDR3 is TGTGCCAGTAGTTTCCCAGATAATCAGCCCCAGCATTTT. Amino acid sequence: CASSFPDNQPQHF. Drawing the rest from reference TRBV19 and TRBJ1-5, the complete variable domain is DGGITQSPKYLFRKEGQNVTLSCEQNLNHDAMYWYRQDPGQGLRLIYYSQIVNDFQKGDIAEGYSVSREKKESFPLTVTSAQKNPTAFYLCASSFPDNQPQHFGDGTRLSIL.

This chain links TRBV5-5 with TRBJ2-3, with unresolved D. CDR3 length: 16 residues. V gave up 2 bases and J gave up 0 bases, with 13 bases separating them. CDR1 and CDR2 from the germline V gene are SGHKS and YYEKEE (reference sequence). The CDR3 DNA sequence: TGTGCCAGCAGCTTCCCTAACCACGCTAGCACAGATACGCAGTATTTT. Translating it yields CASSFPNHASTDTQYF.

This chain connects TRBV4-3 to TRBJ2-5; possible D gene TRBD2, 6 bases. This CDR3 region has 16 residues. Germline CDR1 is LGHNA and CDR2 is YSLEER. V dropped 0 bases and J dropped 5 bases, with 16 bases sitting between them. This CDR3 is CASSQDPGDPGETQYF. CDR3 in DNA: TGCGCCAGCAGCCAAGATCCGGGGGACCCCGGGGAGACCCAGTACTTC.

V and J are TRBV28 and TRBJ2-3, with D maybe TRBD2 (5 bases). Germline CDR1 is MDHEN and CDR2 is SYDVKM. This CDR3 is built from 14 residues. V was cut by 2 bases and J by 5 bases, with 11 bases left in between. The CDR3 DNA reads TGTGCCAGCAGTTTAGGGCGGGTCATAGATACGCAGTATTTT. This gives the protein CASSLGRVIDTQYF.

The chain is built from TRBV6-2 or TRBV6-3 and TRBJ2-2; TRBD2 aligns across 12 bases. V was pared by 5 bases and J by 0 bases, with 4 bases of the junction left unmatched. The germline V gene encodes CDR1 MNHEY and CDR2 SVGEGT. The CDR3 contains 17 residues. The CDR3 region is CASSGRLAGANTGELFF. The CDR3 DNA follows: TGTGCCAGCAGTGGCCGACTAGCGGGGGCGAACACCGGGGAGCTGTTTTTT.

This clone came up a few times. The V call is TRBV7-6, the J call TRBJ1-2; the D gene is possibly TRBD1 (5 bases). V lost 1 base and J 5 bases, leaving 20 bases between the germline ends. CDR3 size: 17 residues. Germline V gene lookup returns CDR1 SGHVS and CDR2 FNYEAQ. CDR3 DNA sequence: TGTGCCAGCAGCTTAGGGTGGGACCCCCTCCGTGGGTATGGCTACACCTTC. It specifies CASSLGWDPLRGYGYTF.

V and J are TRBV7-6 and TRBJ2-5; possibly TRBD2 for D (8 bases). Trimming took off 1 base at V and 3 bases at J, with 18 bases between the two ends. This CDR3 has 17 amino acids. CDR1 and CDR2 (germline): SGHVS, FNYEAQ. The CDR3 coding sequence is TGTGCCAGCAGCTTAGAAGGGGGCGCGGGACTAGAAGAGACCCAGTACTTC. As protein: CASSLEGGAGLEETQYF.

This clone appeared once. The sample has other DNA sequences that encode this CDR3 too. The chain uses TRBV2 and TRBJ1-3, with D hard to call. The CDR3 extends over 14 amino acids. Trimming pared 4 bases from V and 1 base from J, leaving 8 bases between. Germline CDR1 and CDR2: SNHLY and FYNNEI. The CDR3: CASSATASGNTIYF. CDR3 nucleotide sequence: TGTGCCAGCAGTGCCACGGCATCTGGAAACACCATATATTTT.

The chain employs TRBV4-3 and TRBJ2-1; D is tentatively TRBD1 or TRBD2 (5 bases each). Trimming cost V 0 bases and J 4 bases, with 10 bases left between them. The CDR3 consists of 15 residues. Germline-derived CDR1 and CDR2 are LGHNA and YSLEER. The CDR3 region is CASSQEGDEYNEQFF. The CDR3 DNA follows: TGCGCCAGCAGCCAAGAGGGGGACGAATACAATGAGCAGTTCTTC.

Only a few counts were recorded for this clone. The J gene is TRBJ1-3, the V gene TRBV14, with D perhaps TRBD1 (6 bases). Trimming took 1 base from V and 4 from J, leaving 14 bases between them. The CDR3 extends over 16 amino acids. Germline-derived CDR1 and CDR2 are SGHDN and FVKESK. This chain's CDR3 is CASSQAWGRGGNTIYF. The CDR3 nucleotides are TGTGCCAGCAGCCAAGCCTGGGGGCGCGGGGGAAACACCATATATTTT.

The chain recombines TRBV11-3 with TRBJ1-2, with D perhaps TRBD1 (5 bases). The CDR3 runs to 14 residues. Germline V gene data show CDR1 as SGHNT and CDR2 as YENEEA. V was pared by 3 bases and J by 4 bases, with 12 bases between. The CDR3, as DNA: TGTGCCAGCAGCTTCGACAGCCCAGGCTATGGCTACACCTTC. This gives the protein CASSFDSPGYGYTF.

This clone was recorded once. V is TRBV9 and J is TRBJ2-6; D assignment may be TRBD1 or TRBD2 (5 bases each). Trimming removed 4 bases at V and 2 bases at J, with 19 bases between. The CDR3 spans 18 residues. Germline-derived CDR1 and CDR2 are SGDLS and YYNGEE. In nucleotides, the CDR3 is TGTGCCAGCAGCACCCGGGGCGTCCTCTGGCCTGGGGCCAACGTCCTGACTTTC. This encodes CASSTRGVLWPGANVLTF.

This chain uses TRBV5-6 with TRBJ1-3; tentative D call: TRBD1 (5 bases). Trimming shortened V by 0 bases and J by 1 base, and 11 bases separated the two germline ends. Germline V gene sequence: CDR1 SGHDT, CDR2 YYEEEE. The CDR3 extends over 16 amino acids. The DNA of the CDR3 is TGTGCCAGCAGCTTGGATCCCTGGGGGTCTGGAAACACCATATATTTT. Encoded protein: CASSLDPWGSGNTIYF.

The chain recombines TRBV2 with TRBJ1-5, with 8 bases lining up with TRBD1. This CDR3 region has 14 residues. The J segment lost 5 bases and the V segment lost 5 bases, leaving 5 bases of the junction unmatched. CDR1 is SNHLY, CDR2 FYNNEI, per germline. CDR3 residues: CASSKDRVDQPQHF. Here the CDR3 DNA reads TGTGCCAGCAGTAAGGACAGGGTGGATCAGCCCCAGCATTTT.

V is TRBV7-9 and J is TRBJ1-3; the D gene is possibly TRBD1 (6 bases). V lost 5 bases and J 2 bases, leaving 10 bases between the germline ends. Germline CDR1 is SEHNR and CDR2 is FQNEAQ (reference sequence). The CDR3 is 14 residues long. The DNA for the CDR3 is TGTGCCAGCAGCGGGAGGACAGCTGGAAACACCATATATTTT. It specifies CASSGRTAGNTIYF.